These T cell receptor beta chains were read from a single sample in a study of shared clonotypes between healthy human individuals. Sequencing used immunoSEQ multiplex PCR; TCRdb keeps in-frame clones, though not all of them. The data show millions of clones, 90% to 95% seen once. Sequenced sample: naive CD4+ T cells from PBMCs. The receptors were gathered from a man younger than 35 in good health. Some clones in this sample may be carry-over from other donors' samples. CDR3s include the opening cysteine and the closing phenylalanine or tryptophan.

>TRBV28|TRBJ1-1
CASSLRTGTEAFF
>TRBV5-6|TRBJ2-2
CASSLGTSGNTGELFF
>TRBV6-1|TRBJ1-1
CASDRKNTEAFF
>TRBV27|TRBJ2-7
CASSLTEGSRTGRQYF
>TRBV28|TRBJ2-6
CASRGTGAGANVLTF
>TRBV18|TRBJ2-1
CASSLEQGNEQFF
>TRBV7-9|TRBJ2-3
CASTNYVGGGSTDTQYF
>TRBV7-2|TRBJ2-6
CASTRGGLAGANVLTF
>TRBV30|TRBJ1-1
CAWSRGTNTEAFF
>TRBV2|TRBJ2-7
CASSTGFYEQYF
>TRBV5-1|TRBJ1-1
CASSLDGPPNTEAFF
>TRBV6-4|TRBJ2-1
CASSGGLAGINEQFF
>TRBV9|TRBJ2-6
CASSRRDGYGANVLTF
>TRBV4-3|TRBJ2-7
CASSQVLGSYEQYF
>TRBV5-1|TRBJ2-5
CASRPRSGSGQETQYF
>TRBV9|TRBJ1-1
CASSVARDTEAFF
>TRBV28|TRBJ2-7
CASRGQVNEQYF
>TRBV7-9|TRBJ2-7
CASSLDPGGHEQYF
>TRBV30|TRBJ1-3
CAWSLGQGASGNTIYF
>TRBV7-9|TRBJ2-7
CASSPPGAKQYF
>TRBV6-5|NA
CASSRTGSPYEQYF
>TRBV27|TRBJ1-1
CASSFAGGNTEAFF
>TRBV4-2|TRBJ1-2
CASSLQTVSNYGYTF
>TRBV4-1|TRBJ2-7
CASSPRGARTYEQYF
>TRBV28|TRBJ1-1
CASSLLIGTDEAFF
>TRBV7-8|TRBJ2-1
CASSPSYNEQFF
>TRBV7-9|TRBJ1-1
CASSVGRANTEAFF
>TRBV14|TRBJ2-3
CASSQDPGRITDTQYF
>TRBV2|TRBJ2-7
CASSQAPYEQYF